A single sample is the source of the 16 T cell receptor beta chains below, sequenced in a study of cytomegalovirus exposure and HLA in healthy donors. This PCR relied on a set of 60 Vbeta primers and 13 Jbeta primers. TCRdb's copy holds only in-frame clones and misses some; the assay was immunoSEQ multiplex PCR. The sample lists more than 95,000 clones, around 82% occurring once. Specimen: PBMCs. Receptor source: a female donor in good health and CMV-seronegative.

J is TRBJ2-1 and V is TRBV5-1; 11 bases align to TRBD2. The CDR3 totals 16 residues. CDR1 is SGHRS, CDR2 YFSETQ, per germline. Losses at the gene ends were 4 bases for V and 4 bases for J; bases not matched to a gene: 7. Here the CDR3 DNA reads TGCGCCAGCAGCCAAGGGGCTAGCGGGAGGTACAATGAGCAGTTCTTC. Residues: CASSQGASGRYNEQFF.

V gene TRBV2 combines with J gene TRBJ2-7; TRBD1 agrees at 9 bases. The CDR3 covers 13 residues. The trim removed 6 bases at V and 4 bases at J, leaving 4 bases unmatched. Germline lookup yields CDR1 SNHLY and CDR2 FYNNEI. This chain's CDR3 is CASSGQGRYEQYF. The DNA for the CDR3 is TGTGCCAGCAGCGGACAGGGGAGATACGAGCAGTACTTC.

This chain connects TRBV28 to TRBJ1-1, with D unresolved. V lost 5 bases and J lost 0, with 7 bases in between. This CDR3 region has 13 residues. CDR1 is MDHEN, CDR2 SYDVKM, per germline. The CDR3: CASSVLVNTEAFF. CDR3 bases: TGTGCCAGCAGTGTGTTAGTGAACACTGAAGCTTTCTTT.

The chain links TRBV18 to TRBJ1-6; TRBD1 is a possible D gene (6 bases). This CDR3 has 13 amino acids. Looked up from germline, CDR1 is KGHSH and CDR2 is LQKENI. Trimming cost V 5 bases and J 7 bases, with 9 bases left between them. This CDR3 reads CASSTDRNSPLHF. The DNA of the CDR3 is TGTGCCAGCTCAACCGACAGGAATTCACCCCTCCACTTT.

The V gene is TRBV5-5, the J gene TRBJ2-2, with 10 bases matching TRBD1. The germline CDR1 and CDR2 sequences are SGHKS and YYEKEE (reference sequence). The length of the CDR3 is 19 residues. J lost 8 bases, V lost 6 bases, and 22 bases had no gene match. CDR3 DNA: TGTGCCAGCAACCCAAGGTCGAGATTCGGGACAGGGGCGTTTGGGGAGCTGTTTTTT. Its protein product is CASNPRSRFGTGAFGELFF.

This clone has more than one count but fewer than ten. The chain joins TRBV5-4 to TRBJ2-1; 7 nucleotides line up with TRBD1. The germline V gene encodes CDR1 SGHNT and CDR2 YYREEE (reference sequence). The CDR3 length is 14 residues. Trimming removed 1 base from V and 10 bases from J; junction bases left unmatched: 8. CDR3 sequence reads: CASSLPTGDREQFF. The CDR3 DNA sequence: TGTGCCAGCAGCTTGCCTACAGGGGACCGGGAGCAGTTCTTC.

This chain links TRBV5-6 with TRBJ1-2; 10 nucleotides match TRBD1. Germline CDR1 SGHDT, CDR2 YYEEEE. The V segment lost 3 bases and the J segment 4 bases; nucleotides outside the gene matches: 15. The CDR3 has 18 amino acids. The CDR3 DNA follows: TGTGCCAGCAGCTCTGGGACAGGGGAGCGATGGGGTTCCTATGGCTACACCTTC. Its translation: CASSSGTGERWGSYGYTF.

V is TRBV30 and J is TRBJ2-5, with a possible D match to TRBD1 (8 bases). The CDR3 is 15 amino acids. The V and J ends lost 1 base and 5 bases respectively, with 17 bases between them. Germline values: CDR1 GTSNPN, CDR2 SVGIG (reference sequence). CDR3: CAWSANRGGSETQYF. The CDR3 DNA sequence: TGTGCCTGGAGTGCGAACAGGGGGGGATCCGAGACCCAGTACTTC.

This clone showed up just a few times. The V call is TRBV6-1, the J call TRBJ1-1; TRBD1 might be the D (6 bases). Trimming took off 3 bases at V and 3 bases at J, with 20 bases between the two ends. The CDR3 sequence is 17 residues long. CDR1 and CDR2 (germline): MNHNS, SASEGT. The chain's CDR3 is CASSEEAGEIRDTEAFF. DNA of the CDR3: TGTGCCAGCAGTGAGGAAGCAGGGGAGATAAGGGACACTGAAGCTTTCTTT.

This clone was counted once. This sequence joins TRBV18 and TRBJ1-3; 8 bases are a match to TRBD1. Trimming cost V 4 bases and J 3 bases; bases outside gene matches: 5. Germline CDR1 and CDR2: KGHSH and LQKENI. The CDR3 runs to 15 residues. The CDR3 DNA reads TGTGCCAGCTCACTCGGACAGGGTGGTGGAAACACCATATATTTT. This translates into CASSLGQGGGNTIYF.

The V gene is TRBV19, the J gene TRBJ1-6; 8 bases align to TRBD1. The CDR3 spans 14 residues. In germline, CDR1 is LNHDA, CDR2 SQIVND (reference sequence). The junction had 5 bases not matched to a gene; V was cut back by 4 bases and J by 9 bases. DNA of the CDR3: TGTGCCAGTAGTACCGACAGGGGCACTTCACCCCTCCACTTT. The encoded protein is CASSTDRGTSPLHF.

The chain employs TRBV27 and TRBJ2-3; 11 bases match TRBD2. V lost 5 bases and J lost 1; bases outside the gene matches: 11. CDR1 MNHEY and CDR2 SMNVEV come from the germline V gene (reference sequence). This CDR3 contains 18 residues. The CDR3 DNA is TGTGCCAGCAGTGCGGGACTAGCGGAGGTGTTCGGCACAGATACGCAGTATTTT. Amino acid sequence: CASSAGLAEVFGTDTQYF.

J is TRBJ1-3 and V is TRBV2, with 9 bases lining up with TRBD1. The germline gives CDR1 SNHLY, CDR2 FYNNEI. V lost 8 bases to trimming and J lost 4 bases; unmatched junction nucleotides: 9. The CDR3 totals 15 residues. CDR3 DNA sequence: TGTGCCAGCGGGGGACAGGGAATGGGGGGAAACACCATATATTTT. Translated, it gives CASGGQGMGGNTIYF. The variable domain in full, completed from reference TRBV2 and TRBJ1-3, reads EPEVTQTPSHQVTQMGQEVILRCVPISNHLYFYWYRQILGQKVEFLVSFYNNEISEKSEIFDDQFSVERPDGSNFTLKIRSTKLEDSAMYFCASGGQGMGGNTIYFGEGSWLTVV.

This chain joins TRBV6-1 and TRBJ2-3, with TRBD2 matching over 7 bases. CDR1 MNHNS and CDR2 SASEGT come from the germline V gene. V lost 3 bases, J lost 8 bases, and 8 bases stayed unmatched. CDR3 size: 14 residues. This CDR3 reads CASSDGRFFVTQYF. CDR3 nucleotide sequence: TGTGCCAGCAGTGACGGGAGGTTCTTTGTTACGCAGTATTTT.

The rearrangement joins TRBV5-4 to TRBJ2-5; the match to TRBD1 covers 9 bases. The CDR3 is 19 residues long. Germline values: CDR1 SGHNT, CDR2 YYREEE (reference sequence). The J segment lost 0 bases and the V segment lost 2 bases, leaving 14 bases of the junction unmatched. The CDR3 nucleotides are TGTGCCAGCAGCTTAAATAACCCGGGACAGGGATGGTACCAAGAGACCCAGTACTTC. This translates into CASSLNNPGQGWYQETQYF.

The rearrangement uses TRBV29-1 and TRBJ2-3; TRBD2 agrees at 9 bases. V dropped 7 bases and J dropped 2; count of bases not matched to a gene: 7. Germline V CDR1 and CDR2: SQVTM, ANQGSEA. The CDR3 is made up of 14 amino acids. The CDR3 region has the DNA TGCAGCGCCCAGCGGGGGGCAAACACAGATACGCAGTATTTT. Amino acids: CSAQRGANTDTQYF.